This T cell receptor (beta chain) was captured in a study of T cells in Graves' hyperthyroidism and ophthalmopathy. The investigators amplified TCR beta CDR3 regions from RNA transcripts. TCR CDR3 underwent first-round RT-PCR with the HTBI primer set. TCRdb reprocessed the multiplex PCR reads with MiXCR, giving one entry per CDR3 protein. The sample includes 400,000 to 450,000 distinct CDR3 sequences, around 15% of them seen just once. The germline gives CDR1 SGHAT, CDR2 FQDESV (reference sequence). This CDR3 spans 14 amino acids. The trim removed 5 bases at V and 1 base at J, leaving 4 bases unmatched. In its sample, this clonotype was seen a few times. Using more than 7.5 ml of fresh peripheral blood, PBMCs were prepared.

The sequence was collected from a man aged 18 to 29 with Graves' ophthalmopathy. This sequence joins TRBV11-1 and TRBJ1-2, with 7 bases lining up with TRBD1. Material for sequencing was blood. The CDR3 sequence is CASSPQGNNYGYTF. DNA of the CDR3: TGTGCCAGCAGCCCACAGGGGAATAACTATGGCTACACCTTC.